This T cell receptor beta chain was obtained from a study of blood T cell repertoires in COVID-19. Turning to the study itself: Acute-phase and convalescent COVID-19 samples originated in the United States, Italy and Spain. Sources were T cells, B-cell-depleted T cells, or PBMCs; the material itself was cDNA or gDNA.

Original data processing: Nucleated cell number was recorded as an estimate derived from reference gene primer amplification. Produced via immunoSEQ multiplex PCR; TCRdb's table is partial and in-frame only. V, J and clone size derive from that table, while D and trimming were established from the DNA sequence. The repertoire has 250,000 or so clones, approximately 84% of them found once; the top ten carry 1.9%. Germline CDR1 MGHDK, CDR2 SYGVNS. The CDR3 length is 12 residues. Trimming removed 8 bases from V and 8 bases from J, with 15 bases in between. The TCR comes from a woman aged 80 or over with acute or convalescent COVID-19. The specimen was peripheral blood. The chain recombines TRBV25-1 with TRBJ1-2; tentatively, D is TRBD1 (6 bases). CDR3: CASGTGQRGYTF. DNA of the CDR3: TGTGCCAGCGGAACGGGACAAAGAGGCTACACCTTC.